This is a list of T cell receptor beta chains from one sample in a study of CD8 T cells in ankylosing spondylitis. MiXCR was run by TCRdb on the 5' RACE reads, yielding one entry per CDR3 protein. This sample carries 200,000 to 250,000 distinct CDR3 sequences, approximately 20% of them seen once, and the ten largest clones take about two fifths. Specimen: blood, either unsorted or a sorted T cell fraction (not recorded which). All receptors derive from a male donor with ankylosing spondylitis. Each CDR3 is given with its conserved first and last residue. Each record gives: V gene, J gene, CDR3 protein.

>TRBV7-6|TRBJ1-5
CASSLEWGNGNQPQHF
>TRBV19|TRBJ2-1
CASSIGLAGEQFF
>TRBV9|TRBJ2-7
CASSVGGITPYEQYF
>TRBV19|TRBJ1-4
CASSYGTFGEEKLFF
>TRBV6-5|TRBJ2-1
CASSYRTEVAYNEQFF
>TRBV20-1|TRBJ1-1
CSAITGVGWYEYTEAFF
>TRBV19|TRBJ2-2
CASSIRDSYTGELFF
>TRBV10-3|TRBJ2-7
CATRDWEQYEQYF
>TRBV5-1|TRBJ1-5
CASSSQGTKHF
>TRBV7-7|TRBJ2-5
CASSYGAFQETQYF
>TRBV24-1|TRBJ2-5
CATSVGAREEMEETQYF
>TRBV11-2|TRBJ1-2
CASSRTIRQDPNYGYTF
>TRBV5-1|TRBJ2-3
CASSLMGAVGTDTQYF
>TRBV12-3/TRBV12-4|TRBJ2-7
CASRGGSYEQYF
>TRBV13|TRBJ2-5
CASRMGLAEKETQYF
>TRBV7-3|TRBJ2-2
CASSSTAGELFF
>TRBV6-2/TRBV6-3|TRBJ1-4
CASTAGTEKLFF
>TRBV6-5|TRBJ2-3
CASSYSTVVTDTQYF
>TRBV11-2|TRBJ2-4
CASSSRLAGGNIQYF
>TRBV11-1|TRBJ2-3
CASSFPVLSVAGVADTQYF
>TRBV12-3/TRBV12-4|TRBJ2-1
CASSFKAVTGTDNEQFF
>TRBV20-1|TRBJ2-7
CSARGAVRVEPYEQYF
>TRBV6-1|TRBJ1-3
CASSEEASSGNTIYF
>TRBV30|TRBJ2-5
CAWQRGGGETQYF
>TRBV29-1|TRBJ2-5
CSVVDSSSAPQETQYF
>TRBV29-1|TRBJ1-2
CSAIGALGGYTF
>TRBV2|TRBJ2-1
CASRTSGVNEQFF
>TRBV7-9|TRBJ2-3
CASSYPAGGASSQYF
>TRBV11-2|TRBJ1-2
CASSAVDSYYGYTF